This entry concerns a single TCR beta chain. The sample originates from a study of shared clonotypes between healthy human individuals. The donors, healthy adults who were HIV-negative, had experienced no recent acute infections or vaccinations. Produced via immunoSEQ multiplex PCR; TCRdb's table is partial and in-frame only. The sample has millions of clones, 85% to 95% seen once. The CDR3 loop spans 16 amino acids. V lost 4 bases, J lost 6 bases, and 12 bases stayed unmatched. CDR1 and CDR2 from the germline V gene are MNHEY and SMNVEV (reference sequence). The sequenced material came from naive CD4+ T cells from PBMCs. As for subset: CD45RA+ positively selected. The sequence derives from a man in his late teens or twenties in good health. Some clones in this sample may be carry-over from other donors' samples. This rearrangement joins TRBV27 to TRBJ1-1; TRBD1 agrees at 9 bases. CDR3 sequence: CASSSRTGVRGPEAFF. DNA for the CDR3: TGTGCCAGCAGTTCCAGGACAGGGGTGAGGGGCCCTGAAGCTTTCTTT.